This T cell receptor (beta chain) was profiled in a study of blood T cell repertoires in COVID-19. On the study more broadly: There were acute and convalescent COVID-19 samples, and they came from the United States, Italy and Spain. Sample material is recorded as cDNA or gDNA derived from T cells, B-cell-depleted T cells, or PBMCs.

Patients of the Seattle cohort, enrolled during active infection, were followed longitudinally. The germline gives CDR1 PRHDT, CDR2 FYEKMQ (reference sequence). The CDR3 is made up of 15 amino acids. The junction had 6 bases not matched to a gene; V was cut back by 2 bases and J by 4 bases. Per the original methods: It was from reference gene primer amplification that nucleated cell counts were estimated. Measured with immunoSEQ multiplex PCR; TCRdb has only the in-frame clones, and not every one. From that table come the V and J calls and clone size; the DNA was used to work out D and trimming. The table records 450,000 or so clones, 70% to 90% of them present only once.

Sequencing used peripheral blood. This clonotype was obtained from a man younger than 30 with COVID-19, enrolled during active disease. The chain couples TRBV13 to TRBJ1-2, with 8 bases identical to TRBD1. CDR3 in DNA: TGTGCCAGCAGCTTACAGGGGGCGAACATCTATGGCTACACCTTC. Protein product: CASSLQGANIYGYTF.